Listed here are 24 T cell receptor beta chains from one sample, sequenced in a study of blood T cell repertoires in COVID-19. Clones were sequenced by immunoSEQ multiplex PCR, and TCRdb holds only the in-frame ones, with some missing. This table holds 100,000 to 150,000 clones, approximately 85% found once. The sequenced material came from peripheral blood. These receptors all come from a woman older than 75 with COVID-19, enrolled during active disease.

Here the CDR3 reads CASSLRTGVTDTQYF. The CDR3, as DNA: TGTGCCAGCAGCCTTCGGACAGGGGTAACAGATACGCAGTATTTT. V is TRBV3-1 (or the pseudogene TRBV3-2) and J is TRBJ2-3, with 9 bases identical to TRBD1. The V segment lost 4 bases and the J segment 3 bases; nucleotides outside the gene matches: 5. Germline CDR1 is LGHDT and CDR2 is YNNKEL (reference sequence). The CDR3 is 15 amino acids.

As DNA, the CDR3 is TGCGCCAGCAGCTCCGGGACAGGGGTTTTCACTGAAGCTTTCTTT. Its translation is CASSSGTGVFTEAFF. V and J are TRBV5-1 and TRBJ1-1; 10 bases align to TRBD1. Germline trimming cut 3 bases from V and 4 bases from J; bases unmatched to any gene: 6. Germline V gives CDR1 SGHRS, CDR2 YFSETQ. This CDR3 region has 15 residues. The complete variable domain, with remaining parts taken from reference TRBV5-1 and TRBJ1-1, reads KAGVTQTPRYLIKTRGQQVTLSCSPISGHRSVSWYQQTPGQGLQFLFEYFSETQRNKGNFPGRFSGRQFSNSRSEMNVSTLELGDSALYLCASSSGTGVFTEAFFGQGTRLTVV.

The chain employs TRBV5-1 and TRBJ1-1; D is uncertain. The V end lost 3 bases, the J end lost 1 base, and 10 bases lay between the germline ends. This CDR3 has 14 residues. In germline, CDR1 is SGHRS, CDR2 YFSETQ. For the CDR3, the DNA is TGCGCCAGCAGCTCGTCCGGAGGGAACACTGAAGCTTTCTTT. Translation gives CASSSSGGNTEAFF.

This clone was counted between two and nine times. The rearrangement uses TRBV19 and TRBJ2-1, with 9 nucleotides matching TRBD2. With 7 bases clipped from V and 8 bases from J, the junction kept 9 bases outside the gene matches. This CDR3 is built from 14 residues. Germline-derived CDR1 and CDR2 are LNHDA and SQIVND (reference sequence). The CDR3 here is CASILSSGNHEQFF. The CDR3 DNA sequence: TGTGCCAGTATTCTGTCTAGCGGGAACCATGAGCAGTTCTTC.

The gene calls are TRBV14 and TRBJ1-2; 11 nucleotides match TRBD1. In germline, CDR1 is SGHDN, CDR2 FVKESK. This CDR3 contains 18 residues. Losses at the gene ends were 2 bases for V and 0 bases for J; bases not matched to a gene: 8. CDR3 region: CASSQTDRGRLSNYGYTF. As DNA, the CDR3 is TGTGCCAGCAGCCAAACGGACAGGGGGCGTCTATCTAACTATGGCTACACCTTC.

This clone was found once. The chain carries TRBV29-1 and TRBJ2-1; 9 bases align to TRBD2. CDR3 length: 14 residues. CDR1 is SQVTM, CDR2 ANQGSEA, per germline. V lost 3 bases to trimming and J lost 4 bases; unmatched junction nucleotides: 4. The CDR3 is CSVDKLAGYNEQFF. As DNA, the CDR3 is TGCAGCGTTGATAAACTAGCGGGTTACAATGAGCAGTTCTTC.

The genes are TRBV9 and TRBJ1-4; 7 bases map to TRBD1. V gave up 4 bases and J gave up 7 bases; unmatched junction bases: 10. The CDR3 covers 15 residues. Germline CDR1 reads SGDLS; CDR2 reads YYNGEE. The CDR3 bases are TGTGCCAGCAGCCAGGACAGGCGGGACGGTGAAAAACTGTTTTTT. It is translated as CASSQDRRDGEKLFF.

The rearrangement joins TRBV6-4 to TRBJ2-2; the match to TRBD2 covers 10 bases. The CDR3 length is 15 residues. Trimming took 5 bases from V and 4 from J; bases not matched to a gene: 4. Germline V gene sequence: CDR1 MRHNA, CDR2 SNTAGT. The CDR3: CASSPLAGVTGELFF. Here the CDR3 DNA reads TGTGCCAGCAGTCCCCTAGCGGGAGTCACCGGGGAGCTGTTTTTT.

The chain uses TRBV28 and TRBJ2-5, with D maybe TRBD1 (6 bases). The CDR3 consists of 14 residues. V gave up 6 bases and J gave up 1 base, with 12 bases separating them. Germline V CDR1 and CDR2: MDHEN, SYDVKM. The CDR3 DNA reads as TGTGCCAGCAGGACTACAGGGCTCCAAGAGACCCAGTACTTC. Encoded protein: CASRTTGLQETQYF.

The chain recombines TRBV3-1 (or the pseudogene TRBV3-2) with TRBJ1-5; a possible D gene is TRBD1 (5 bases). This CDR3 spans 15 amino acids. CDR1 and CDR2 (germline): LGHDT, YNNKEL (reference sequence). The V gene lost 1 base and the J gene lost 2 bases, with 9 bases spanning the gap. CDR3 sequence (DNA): TGTGCCAGCAGCCAAGGGGGGGAAGGCAATCAGCCCCAGCATTTT. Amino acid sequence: CASSQGGEGNQPQHF.

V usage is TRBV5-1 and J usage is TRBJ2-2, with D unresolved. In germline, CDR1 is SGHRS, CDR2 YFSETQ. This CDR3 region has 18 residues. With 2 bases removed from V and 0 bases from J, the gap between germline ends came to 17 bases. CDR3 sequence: CASSFFPPDWSNTGELFF. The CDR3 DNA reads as TGCGCCAGCAGCTTCTTCCCCCCCGACTGGTCGAACACCGGGGAGCTGTTTTTT.

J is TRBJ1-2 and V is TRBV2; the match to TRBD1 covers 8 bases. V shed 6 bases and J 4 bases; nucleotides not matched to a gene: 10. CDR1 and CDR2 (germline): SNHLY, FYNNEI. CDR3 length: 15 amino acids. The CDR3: CASSAGQGAFYGYTF. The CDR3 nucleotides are TGTGCCAGCAGCGCCGGACAGGGAGCTTTCTATGGCTACACCTTC.

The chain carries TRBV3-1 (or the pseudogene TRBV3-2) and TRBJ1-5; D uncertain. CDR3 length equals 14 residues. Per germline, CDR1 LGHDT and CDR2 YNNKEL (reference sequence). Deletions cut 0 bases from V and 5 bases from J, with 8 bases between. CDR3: CASSQDSADQPQHF. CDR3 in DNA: TGTGCCAGCAGCCAAGATTCTGCAGATCAGCCCCAGCATTTT.

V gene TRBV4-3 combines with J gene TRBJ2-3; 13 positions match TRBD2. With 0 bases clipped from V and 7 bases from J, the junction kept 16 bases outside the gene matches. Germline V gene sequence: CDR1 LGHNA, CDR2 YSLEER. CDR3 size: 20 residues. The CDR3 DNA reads TGCGCCAGCAGCCAAGATCTCGACAGTATACTAGCGGGAGGGCTGAATACGCAGTATTTT. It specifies CASSQDLDSILAGGLNTQYF.

In DNA form, the CDR3 reads TGTGCCAGCAGTTATCGGGATCAGCCCCAGCATTTT. It specifies CASSYRDQPQHF. V usage is TRBV6-5 and J usage is TRBJ1-5, with unresolved D. From germline, CDR1 is MNHEY and CDR2 SVGAGI. The V end was cut by 3 bases, the J end by 5 bases, with 5 bases between. The CDR3 extends over 12 amino acids.

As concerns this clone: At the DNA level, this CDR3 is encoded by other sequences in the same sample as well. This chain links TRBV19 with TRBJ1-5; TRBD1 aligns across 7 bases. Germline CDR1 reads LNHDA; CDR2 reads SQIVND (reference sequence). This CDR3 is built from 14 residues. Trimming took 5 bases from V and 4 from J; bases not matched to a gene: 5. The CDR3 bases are TGTGCCAGTAGTCCCCAACAGGGGAATCAGCCCCAGCATTTT. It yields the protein CASSPQQGNQPQHF. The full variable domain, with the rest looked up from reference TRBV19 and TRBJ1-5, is DGGITQSPKYLFRKEGQNVTLSCEQNLNHDAMYWYRQDPGQGLRLIYYSQIVNDFQKGDIAEGYSVSREKKESFPLTVTSAQKNPTAFYLCASSPQQGNQPQHFGDGTRLSIL.

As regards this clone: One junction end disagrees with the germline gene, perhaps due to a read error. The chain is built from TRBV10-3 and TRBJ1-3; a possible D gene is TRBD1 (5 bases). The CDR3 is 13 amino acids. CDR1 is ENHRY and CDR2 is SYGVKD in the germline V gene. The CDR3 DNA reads TGTGCCATCAGGGGTGGGACTGGGAACACCATATATTTT. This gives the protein CAIRGGTGNTIYF.

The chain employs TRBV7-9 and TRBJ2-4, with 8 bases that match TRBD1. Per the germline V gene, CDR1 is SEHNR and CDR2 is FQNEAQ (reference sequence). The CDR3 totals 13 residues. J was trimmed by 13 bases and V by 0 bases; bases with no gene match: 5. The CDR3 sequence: CASSLAGQVLQYF. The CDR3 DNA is TGTGCCAGCAGCTTAGCGGGACAGGTTTTGCAGTACTTC.

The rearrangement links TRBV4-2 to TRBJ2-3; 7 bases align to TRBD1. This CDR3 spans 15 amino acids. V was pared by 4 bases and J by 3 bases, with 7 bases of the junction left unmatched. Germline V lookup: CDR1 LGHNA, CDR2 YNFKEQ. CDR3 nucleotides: TGTGCCAGCAGCCGGGATGGGACAGATACAGATACGCAGTATTTT. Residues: CASSRDGTDTDTQYF.

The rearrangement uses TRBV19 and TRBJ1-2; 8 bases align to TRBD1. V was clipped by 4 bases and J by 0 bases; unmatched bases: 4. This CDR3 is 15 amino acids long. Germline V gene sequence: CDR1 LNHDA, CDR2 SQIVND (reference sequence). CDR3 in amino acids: CASSTMDRANYGYTF. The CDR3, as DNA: TGTGCCAGTAGTACCATGGACAGGGCTAACTATGGCTACACCTTC. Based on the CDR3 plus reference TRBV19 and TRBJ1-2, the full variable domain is DGGITQSPKYLFRKEGQNVTLSCEQNLNHDAMYWYRQDPGQGLRLIYYSQIVNDFQKGDIAEGYSVSREKKESFPLTVTSAQKNPTAFYLCASSTMDRANYGYTFGSGTRLTVV.

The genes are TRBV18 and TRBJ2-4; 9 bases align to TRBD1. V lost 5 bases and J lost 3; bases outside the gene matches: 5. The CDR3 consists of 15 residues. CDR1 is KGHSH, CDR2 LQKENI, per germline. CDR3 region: CASSEPGQGKNIQYF. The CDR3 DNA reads TGTGCCAGCTCAGAACCGGGACAGGGCAAAAACATTCAGTACTTC.

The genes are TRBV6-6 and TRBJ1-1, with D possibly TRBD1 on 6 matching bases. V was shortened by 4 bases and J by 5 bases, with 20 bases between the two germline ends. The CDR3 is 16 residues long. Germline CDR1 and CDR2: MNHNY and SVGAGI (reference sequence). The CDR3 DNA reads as TGTGCCAGCAGTTCCGCGACAGGATTAAAGAAAACTGAAGCTTTCTTT. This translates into CASSSATGLKKTEAFF.

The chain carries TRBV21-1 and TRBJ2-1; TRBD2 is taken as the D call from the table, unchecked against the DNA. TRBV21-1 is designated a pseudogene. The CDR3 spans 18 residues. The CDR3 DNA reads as TGTGCCAGCAGCAAAGGTATAGAAGAAGCGGAGGGATACAATGAGCAGTTCTTC. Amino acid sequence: CASSKGIEEAEGYNEQFF.

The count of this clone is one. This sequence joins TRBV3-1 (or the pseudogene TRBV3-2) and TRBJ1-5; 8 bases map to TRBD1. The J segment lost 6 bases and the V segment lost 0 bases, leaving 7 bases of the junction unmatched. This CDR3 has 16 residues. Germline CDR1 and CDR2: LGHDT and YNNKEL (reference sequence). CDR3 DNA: TGTGCCAGCAGCCAAGATGCTACAGGGGGAAGTCAGCCCCAGCATTTT. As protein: CASSQDATGGSQPQHF.